The 11 T cell receptor beta chains reported below all come from one sample, sequenced in a study of blood T cell repertoires in COVID-19. TCRdb keeps only in-frame clones here, not all; method: immunoSEQ multiplex PCR. The sample gives hundreds of thousands of clones, 85% to 90% of which show up once; around 0.3% is in the top ten. Sequencing was performed on peripheral blood. The receptors shown here come from a woman younger than 35 with acute or convalescent COVID-19.

This rearrangement joins TRBV7-8 to TRBJ1-6; TRBD1 might be the D (6 bases). V lost 1 base, J lost 5 bases, and 9 bases lay in between. Germline-derived CDR1 and CDR2 are SGHVS and FQNEAQ. The CDR3 has 15 residues. The CDR3 here is CASSLEGGDNSPLHF. In DNA form, the CDR3 reads TGTGCCAGCAGCTTAGAGGGGGGGGATAATTCACCCCTCCACTTT.

In its sample, this clone was seen once. This sample also contains other DNA sequences that code for the same CDR3. The V and J genes are TRBV5-1 and TRBJ2-5, with 9 bases aligning to TRBD1. Trimming took 3 bases from V and 1 from J; bases not matched to a gene: 1. Germline V gene data show CDR1 as SGHRS and CDR2 as YFSETQ. The CDR3 consists of 14 residues. The CDR3 region is CASSSTGGQETQYF. As DNA, the CDR3 is TGCGCCAGCAGCTCGACAGGGGGCCAAGAGACCCAGTACTTC.

V is TRBV2 and J is TRBJ1-6, with D perhaps TRBD1 (5 bases). V shed 2 bases and J shed 10 bases, with 12 bases lying between them. Germline values: CDR1 SNHLY, CDR2 FYNNEI. This CDR3 comprises 14 residues. The CDR3 nucleotides are TGTGCCAGCAGTGAATCCCAGGGTGTCTCACCCCTCCACTTT. Encoded protein: CASSESQGVSPLHF.

The chain joins TRBV11-3 to TRBJ1-2, with TRBD1 matching 9 bases. Germline V gene lookup returns CDR1 SGHNT and CDR2 YENEEA. V shed 0 bases and J 7 bases; nucleotides not matched to a gene: 6. This CDR3 is built from 15 residues. The CDR3 loop is CASSLEPGTGFGYTF. In DNA, the CDR3 is TGTGCCAGCAGCTTAGAACCCGGGACAGGGTTTGGCTACACCTTC.

The table lists this clone with a few counts. This chain connects TRBV9 to TRBJ2-7, with D perhaps TRBD2 (6 bases). This CDR3 region has 14 residues. V was pared by 3 bases and J by 3 bases, with 13 bases between. Germline CDR1 is SGDLS and CDR2 is YYNGEE. The CDR3 bases are TGTGCCAGCAGCGGGACTAAGGGTCGCTACGAGCAGTACTTC. Amino acids: CASSGTKGRYEQYF.

The V gene is TRBV4-1, the J gene TRBJ1-2; no clear D gene. The CDR3 is made up of 14 amino acids. Germline CDR1 MGHRA, CDR2 YSYEKL. Deletions cut 2 bases from V and 4 bases from J, with 11 bases between. The CDR3 is CASSQSGLSYGYTF. As DNA, the CDR3 is TGCGCCAGCAGCCAATCCGGACTATCCTATGGCTACACCTTC.

The rearrangement links TRBV5-1 to TRBJ2-7; 9 bases fit TRBD1. The CDR3 totals 17 residues. V lost 2 bases to trimming and J lost 4 bases; unmatched junction nucleotides: 13. Per the germline V gene, CDR1 is SGHRS and CDR2 is YFSETQ. In DNA form, the CDR3 reads TGCGCCAGCAGCTTACATACTACCGGGACAGGGATATACGAGCAGTACTTC. It specifies CASSLHTTGTGIYEQYF.

This chain uses TRBV29-1 with TRBJ1-2; the D is unclear. CDR1 and CDR2 (germline): SQVTM, ANQGSEA. With 6 bases removed from V and 6 bases from J, the gap between germline ends came to 26 bases. This CDR3 is 16 amino acids long. The CDR3 loop is CSVPISPQINRDGYTF. Written as DNA, the CDR3 is TGCAGCGTCCCCATATCCCCCCAGATCAATCGGGATGGCTACACCTTC.

This chain links TRBV5-6 with TRBJ2-7, with 7 bases identical to TRBD1. Per the germline V gene, CDR1 is SGHDT and CDR2 is YYEEEE. V was clipped by 2 bases and J by 6 bases; unmatched bases: 14. This CDR3 is built from 16 residues. This CDR3 is CASSFDRVYPPSEQYF. CDR3 nucleotide sequence: TGTGCCAGCAGCTTTGACAGGGTTTACCCCCCCTCCGAGCAGTACTTC.

The chain joins TRBV7-6 to TRBJ2-1, with 11 nucleotides matching TRBD1. The CDR3 spans 17 residues. V lost 3 bases and J lost 3; bases outside the gene matches: 7. Germline CDR1 and CDR2: SGHVS and FNYEAQ. The CDR3 here is CASSFGGTGGFYNEQFF. CDR3 nucleotides: TGTGCCAGCAGCTTTGGTGGGACAGGGGGTTTCTACAATGAGCAGTTCTTC.

J is TRBJ2-2 and V is TRBV4-3; weak D call: TRBD1 (5 bases). Germline V lookup: CDR1 LGHNA, CDR2 YSLEER. V shed 0 bases and J shed 6 bases, with 8 bases lying between them. This CDR3 contains 14 residues. The CDR3 DNA follows: TGCGCCAGCAGCCAAGAGGACACCCCCGGGGAGCTGTTTTTT. This codes for CASSQEDTPGELFF.